One and the same sample provided the 19 T cell receptor beta chains below, sequenced in a study of PD-1 blockade in classical Hodgkin lymphoma. The assay was immunoSEQ multiplex PCR, and TCRdb's table has in-frame clones only and misses some. The sample has nearly 100,000 clones; around four fifths are singletons. Patients all relapsed after autologous stem cell transplantation, and there was variation in brentuximab vedotin exposure. Sequences were derived from peripheral blood mononuclear cells (PBMCs), sampled at baseline. Source of these receptors: a human donor with classical Hodgkin lymphoma.

V usage is TRBV10-3 and J usage is TRBJ2-7; the match to TRBD2 covers 14 bases. V shed 6 bases and J 7 bases; nucleotides not matched to a gene: 5. Looked up from germline, CDR1 is ENHRY and CDR2 is SYGVKD. This CDR3 comprises 14 residues. CDR3 DNA sequence: TGTGCCATCAGCGGACTAGCGGGAGGAGGAGAGCAGTACTTC. As protein: CAISGLAGGGEQYF.

This clone was detected only a few times. The V gene is TRBV10-3, the J gene TRBJ1-5; D may be TRBD1 (6 bases). The CDR3 is made up of 14 amino acids. V lost 6 bases and J lost 6, with 15 bases in between. CDR1 ENHRY and CDR2 SYGVKD come from the germline V gene. The CDR3 nucleotides read TGTGCCATCAGCCCCGACAGGCAGGGTCAGCCCCAGCATTTT. Its translation is CAISPDRQGQPQHF.

This chain links TRBV27 with TRBJ2-3; 8 bases align to TRBD1. From germline, CDR1 is MNHEY and CDR2 SMNVEV (reference sequence). The trim removed 6 bases at V and 3 bases at J, leaving 8 bases unmatched. This CDR3 has 15 residues. The CDR3, as DNA: TGTGCCAGCAGACCTTACAACAGGGGGACAGATACGCAGTATTTT. It translates to CASRPYNRGTDTQYF.

J is TRBJ1-2 and V is TRBV2; a weak D match, TRBD1 (6 bases). The germline V gene encodes CDR1 SNHLY and CDR2 FYNNEI. The ends were cut back, 8 bases at V and 2 bases at J, with 15 bases in the middle. The CDR3 is 14 residues long. The CDR3, as DNA: TGTGCCAGCGCCCCGAACAGGGTGAACTATGGCTACACCTTC. This encodes CASAPNRVNYGYTF.

V is TRBV11-3 and J is TRBJ2-5; D unresolved. V was trimmed by 5 bases and J by 2 bases, leaving 15 bases between them. From germline, CDR1 is SGHNT and CDR2 YENEEA. The CDR3 runs 15 residues. For the CDR3, the DNA is TGTGCCAGCAGCGAGAGGACGGGTCTTCAAGAGACCCAGTACTTC. It is translated as CASSERTGLQETQYF.

The chain recombines TRBV9 with TRBJ1-1, with 10 bases lining up with TRBD1. Germline loops: CDR1 SGDLS, CDR2 YYNGEE. V was pared by 3 bases and J by 6 bases, with 8 bases of the junction left unmatched. This CDR3 comprises 15 residues. As DNA, the CDR3 is TGTGCCAGCAGCGCCCGACAGGGGGCGCGAGCTGAAGCTTTCTTT. This encodes CASSARQGARAEAFF. The full variable domain, rest sourced from reference TRBV9 and TRBJ1-1, is DSGVTQTPKHLITATGQRVTLRCSPRSGDLSVYWYQQSLDQGLQFLIQYYNGEERAKGNILERFSAQQFPDLHSELNLSSLELGDSALYFCASSARQGARAEAFFGQGTRLTVV.

The CDR3 DNA sequence: TGTGCCAGCAATATTGACAGGAATAGCAATCAGCCCCAGCATTTT. This codes for CASNIDRNSNQPQHF. The chain recombines TRBV6-5 with TRBJ1-5; a weak D match, TRBD1 (6 bases). This CDR3 contains 15 residues. In germline, CDR1 is MNHEY, CDR2 SVGAGI. V lost 7 bases, J lost 0 bases, and 13 bases lay in between.

The chain employs TRBV9 and TRBJ1-4; D ambiguous. V was clipped by 4 bases and J by 8 bases, with 12 bases between them. Germline CDR1 reads SGDLS; CDR2 reads YYNGEE. The CDR3 has 13 residues. The CDR3 DNA reads as TGTGCCAGCAGCCGTGACGGATACGAAAAACTGTTTTTT. It encodes CASSRDGYEKLFF.

V usage is TRBV28 and J usage is TRBJ1-2; D perhaps matches TRBD1 (6 bases). V lost 3 bases and J lost 8, with 10 bases in between. Germline lookup yields CDR1 MDHEN and CDR2 SYDVKM. This CDR3 is 12 amino acids long. CDR3 residues: CASSFQGWGYTF. In DNA form, the CDR3 reads TGTGCCAGCAGTTTCCAGGGGTGGGGCTACACCTTC.

V is TRBV11-2 and J is TRBJ2-3; 11 bases line up with TRBD2. There are 17 residues in the CDR3. Germline CDR1 is SGHAT and CDR2 is FQNNGV. The junction had 8 bases not matched to a gene; V was cut back by 5 bases and J by 1 base. This CDR3 reads CASSQGIAGGRTDTQYF. The CDR3 DNA reads TGTGCCAGCAGCCAAGGAATAGCGGGAGGGCGCACAGATACGCAGTATTTT.

The chain employs TRBV4-1 and TRBJ2-7; 8 positions agree with TRBD1. Germline values: CDR1 MGHRA, CDR2 YSYEKL. The CDR3 runs to 16 residues. J gave up 2 bases and V 0 bases, and 6 bases lay outside the gene matches. CDR3 nucleotides: TGCGCCAGCAGCCAAGACCCCCAGGGGGCTCCCTACGAGCAGTACTTC. As protein: CASSQDPQGAPYEQYF.

This chain uses TRBV11-3 with TRBJ2-5; 7 bases align to TRBD2. After removal of 5 bases from V and 2 bases from J, the junction contained 5 bases not matched to a gene. Looked up from germline, CDR1 is SGHNT and CDR2 is YENEEA. CDR3 size: 14 residues. The CDR3 is CASSVGGKQETQYF. The CDR3 bases are TGTGCCAGCAGCGTGGGGGGGAAACAAGAGACCCAGTACTTC.

This chain connects TRBV13 to TRBJ1-2; D is unclear. Germline values: CDR1 PRHDT, CDR2 FYEKMQ (reference sequence). The CDR3 consists of 13 residues. Trimming took 5 bases from V and 4 from J, leaving 11 bases between them. The CDR3 here is CASSMAQSYGYTF. In DNA, the CDR3 is TGTGCCAGCAGCATGGCCCAGTCCTATGGCTACACCTTC.

The chain has TRBV5-6 and TRBJ2-7, with D possibly being TRBD1 (5 bases). V lost 0 bases and J lost 0, with 10 bases in between. The germline gives CDR1 SGHDT, CDR2 YYEEEE. The CDR3 runs to 15 residues. CDR3 residues: CASSLGQRISYEQYF. CDR3 nucleotide sequence: TGTGCCAGCAGCTTGGGACAGCGCATCTCCTACGAGCAGTACTTC.

The chain couples TRBV5-3 to TRBJ1-5; D unclear. TRBV5-3 is annotated as an ORF whose role is uncertain. This CDR3 region has 17 residues. V lost 7 bases to trimming and J lost 4 bases, with 24 bases between them. The CDR3 sequence is CARQPLPKLSTNQPQHF. CDR3 nucleotide sequence: TGTGCCAGACAGCCTTTACCAAAACTAAGTACTAATCAGCCCCAGCATTTT.

The gene calls are TRBV30 and TRBJ2-7, with 10 nucleotides matching TRBD2. Trimming at V came to 0 bases and at J to 7 bases, leaving 12 bases not matched to a gene. The CDR3 has 16 residues. The germline V gene has CDR1 GTSNPN and CDR2 SVGIG (reference sequence). In DNA form, the CDR3 reads TGTGCCTGGAGTGTCGGCCGGCTAGCGGGAGTCTGGGAGCAGTACTTC. It yields the protein CAWSVGRLAGVWEQYF.

The V call is TRBV7-8, the J call TRBJ2-1, with a possible D match to TRBD2 (6 bases). CDR3 length: 13 residues. Germline lookup yields CDR1 SGHVS and CDR2 FQNEAQ. V was shortened by 5 bases and J by 9 bases, with 14 bases between the two germline ends. CDR3 in amino acids: CASSSRLVPEQFF. CDR3 DNA sequence: TGTGCCAGCAGCAGCCGACTAGTACCTGAGCAGTTCTTC.

The chain uses TRBV5-1 and TRBJ2-5; D gene uncertain. CDR1 and CDR2 (germline): SGHRS, YFSETQ. CDR3 length: 13 residues. V gave up 3 bases and J gave up 2 bases, with 8 bases separating them. The CDR3 DNA reads TGCGCCAGCAGCTCCAACTGGCAAGAGACCCAGTACTTC. This sequence encodes CASSSNWQETQYF.

The J gene is TRBJ2-5, the V gene TRBV10-2, with 7 nucleotides matching TRBD1. The V gene end was trimmed by 4 bases and the J gene end by 7 bases; junction bases not matched to a gene: 6. This CDR3 has 13 amino acids. Germline CDR1 WSHSY, CDR2 SAAADI. Here the CDR3 DNA reads TGCGCCAGCAGTGGGGACAGTATCGGGACCCAGTACTTC. Protein sequence: CASSGDSIGTQYF.